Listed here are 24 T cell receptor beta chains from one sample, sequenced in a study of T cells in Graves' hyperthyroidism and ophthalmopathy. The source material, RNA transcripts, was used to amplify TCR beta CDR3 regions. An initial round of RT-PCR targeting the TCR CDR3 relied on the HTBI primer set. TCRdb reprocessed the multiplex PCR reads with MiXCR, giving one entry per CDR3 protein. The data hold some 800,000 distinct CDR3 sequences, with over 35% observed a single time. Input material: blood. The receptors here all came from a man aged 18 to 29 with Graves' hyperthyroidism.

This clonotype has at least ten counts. The CDR3 nucleotides read TGTGCCACCAGCTTGCAAGGACTTCAAGAGACCCAGTACTTC. Translated, it gives CATSLQGLQETQYF. This rearrangement joins TRBV15 to TRBJ2-5; a possible D gene is TRBD2 (5 bases). CDR1 is LNHNV and CDR2 is YYDKDF in the germline V gene (reference sequence). With 5 bases removed from V and 2 bases from J, the gap between germline ends came to 12 bases. This CDR3 contains 14 residues.

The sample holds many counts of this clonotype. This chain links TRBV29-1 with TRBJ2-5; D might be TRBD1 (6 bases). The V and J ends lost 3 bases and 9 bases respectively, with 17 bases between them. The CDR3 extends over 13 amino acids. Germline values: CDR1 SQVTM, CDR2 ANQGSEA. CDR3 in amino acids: CSVDLTGQAAQYF. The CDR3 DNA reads TGCAGCGTTGATTTGACAGGTCAGGCGGCCCAGTACTTC.

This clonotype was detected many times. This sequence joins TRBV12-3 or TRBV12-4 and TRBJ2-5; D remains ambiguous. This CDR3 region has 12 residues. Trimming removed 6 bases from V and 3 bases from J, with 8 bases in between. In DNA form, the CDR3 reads TGTGCCAGCAGGGGGTTTGAAGAGACCCAGTACTTC. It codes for CASRGFEETQYF.

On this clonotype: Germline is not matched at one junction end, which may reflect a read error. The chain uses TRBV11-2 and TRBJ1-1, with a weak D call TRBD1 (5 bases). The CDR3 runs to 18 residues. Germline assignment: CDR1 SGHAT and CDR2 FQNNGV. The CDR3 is CTSSLWSGGGYGGTEAFF. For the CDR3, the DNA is TGTACCAGCAGCTTATGGTCTGGCGGGGGGTATGGAGGCACTGAAGCTTTCTTT. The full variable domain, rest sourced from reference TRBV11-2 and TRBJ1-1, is EAGVAQSPRYKIIEKRQSVAFWCNPISGHATLYWYQQILGQGPKLLIQFQNNGVVDDSQLPKDRFSAERLKGVDSTLKIQPAKLEDSAVYLCTSSLWSGGGYGGTEAFFGQGTRLTVV.

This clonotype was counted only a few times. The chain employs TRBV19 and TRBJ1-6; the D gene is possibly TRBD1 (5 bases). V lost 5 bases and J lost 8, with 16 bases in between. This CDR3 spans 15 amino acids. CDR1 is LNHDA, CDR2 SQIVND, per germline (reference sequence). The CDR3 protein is CASSLTVIVDSPLHF. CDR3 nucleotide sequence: TGTGCCAGTAGTCTGACAGTAATCGTTGATTCACCCCTCCACTTT.

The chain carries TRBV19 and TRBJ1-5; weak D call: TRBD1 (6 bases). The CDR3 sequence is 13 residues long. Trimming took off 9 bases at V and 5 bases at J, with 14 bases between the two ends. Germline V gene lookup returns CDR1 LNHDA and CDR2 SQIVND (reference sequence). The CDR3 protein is CASAQGLDQPQHF. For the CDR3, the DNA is TGTGCCAGCGCTCAGGGGTTGGATCAGCCCCAGCATTTT. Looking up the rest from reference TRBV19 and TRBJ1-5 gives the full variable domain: DGGITQSPKYLFRKEGQNVTLSCEQNLNHDAMYWYRQDPGQGLRLIYYSQIVNDFQKGDIAEGYSVSREKKESFPLTVTSAQKNPTAFYLCASAQGLDQPQHFGDGTRLSIL.

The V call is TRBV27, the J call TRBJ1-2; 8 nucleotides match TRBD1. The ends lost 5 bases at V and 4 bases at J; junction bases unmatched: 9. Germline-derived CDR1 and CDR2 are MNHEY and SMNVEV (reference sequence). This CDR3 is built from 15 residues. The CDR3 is CASSPTPTGGYGYTF. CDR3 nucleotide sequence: TGTGCCAGCAGTCCTACTCCCACAGGGGGCTATGGCTACACCTTC.

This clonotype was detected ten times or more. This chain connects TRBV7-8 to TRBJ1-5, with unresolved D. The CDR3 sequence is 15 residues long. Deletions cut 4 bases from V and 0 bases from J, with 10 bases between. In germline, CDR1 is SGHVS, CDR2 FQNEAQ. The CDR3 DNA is TGTGCCAGCAGCTCACCCCCGTATAGCAATCAGCCCCAGCATTTT. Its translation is CASSSPPYSNQPQHF.

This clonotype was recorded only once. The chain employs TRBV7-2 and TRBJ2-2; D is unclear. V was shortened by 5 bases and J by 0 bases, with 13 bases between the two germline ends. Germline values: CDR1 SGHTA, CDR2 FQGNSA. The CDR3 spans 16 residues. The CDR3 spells CASSDAARTNTGELFF. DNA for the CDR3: TGTGCCAGCAGCGATGCCGCCAGGACGAACACCGGGGAGCTGTTTTTT. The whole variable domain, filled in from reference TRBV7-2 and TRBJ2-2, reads GAGVSQSPSNKVTEKGKDVELRCDPISGHTALYWYRQSLGQGLEFLIYFQGNSAPDKSGLPSDRFSAERTGGSVSTLTIQRTQQEDSAVYLCASSDAARTNTGELFFGEGSRLTVL.

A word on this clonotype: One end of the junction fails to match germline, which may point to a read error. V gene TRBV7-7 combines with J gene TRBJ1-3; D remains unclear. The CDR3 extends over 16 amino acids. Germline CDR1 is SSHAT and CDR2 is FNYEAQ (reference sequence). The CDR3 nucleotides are TGTGCTAGCAGCTTAGGTTCGGGAAACTCTGGAAACACCATATATTTT. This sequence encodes CASSLGSGNSGNTIYF.

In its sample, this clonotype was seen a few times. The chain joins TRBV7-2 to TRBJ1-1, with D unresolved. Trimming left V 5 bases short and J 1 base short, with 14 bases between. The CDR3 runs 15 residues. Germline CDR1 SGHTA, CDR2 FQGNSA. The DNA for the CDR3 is TGTGCCAGCAGCCTTTTTGGTCTGGGGAACACTGAAGCTTTCTTT. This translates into CASSLFGLGNTEAFF.

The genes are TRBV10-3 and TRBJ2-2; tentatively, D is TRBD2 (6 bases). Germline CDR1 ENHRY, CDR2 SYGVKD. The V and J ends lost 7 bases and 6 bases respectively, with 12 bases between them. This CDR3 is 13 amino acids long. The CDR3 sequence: CAITGLSAGELFF. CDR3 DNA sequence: TGTGCCATCACGGGACTCTCCGCCGGGGAGCTGTTTTTT.

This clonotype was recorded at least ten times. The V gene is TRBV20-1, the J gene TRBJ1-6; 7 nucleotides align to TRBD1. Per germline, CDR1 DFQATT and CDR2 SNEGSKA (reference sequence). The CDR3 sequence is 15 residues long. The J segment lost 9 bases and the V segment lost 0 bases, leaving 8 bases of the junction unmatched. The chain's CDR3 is CSARDFTGASSPLHF. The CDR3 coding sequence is TGCAGTGCTAGAGACTTCACAGGGGCGAGTTCACCCCTCCACTTT.

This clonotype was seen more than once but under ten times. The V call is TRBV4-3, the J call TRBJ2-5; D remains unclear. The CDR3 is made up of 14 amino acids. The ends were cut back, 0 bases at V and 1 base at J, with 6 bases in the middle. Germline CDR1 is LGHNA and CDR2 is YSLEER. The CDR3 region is CASSQDHSQETQYF. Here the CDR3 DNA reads TGCGCCAGCAGCCAAGATCACTCCCAAGAGACCCAGTACTTC.

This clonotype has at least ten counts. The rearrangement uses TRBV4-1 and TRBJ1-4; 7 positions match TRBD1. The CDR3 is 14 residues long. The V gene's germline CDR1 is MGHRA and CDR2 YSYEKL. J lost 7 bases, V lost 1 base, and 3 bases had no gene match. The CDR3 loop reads CASSQAGDSEKLFF. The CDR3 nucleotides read TGCGCCAGCAGCCAAGCAGGGGACAGTGAAAAACTGTTTTTT.

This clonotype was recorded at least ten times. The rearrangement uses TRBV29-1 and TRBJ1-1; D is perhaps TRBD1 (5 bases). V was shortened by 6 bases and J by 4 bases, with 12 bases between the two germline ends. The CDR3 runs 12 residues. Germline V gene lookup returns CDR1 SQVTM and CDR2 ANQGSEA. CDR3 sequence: CSVGPQGTEAFF. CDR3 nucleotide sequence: TGCAGCGTGGGCCCCCAGGGCACTGAAGCTTTCTTT.

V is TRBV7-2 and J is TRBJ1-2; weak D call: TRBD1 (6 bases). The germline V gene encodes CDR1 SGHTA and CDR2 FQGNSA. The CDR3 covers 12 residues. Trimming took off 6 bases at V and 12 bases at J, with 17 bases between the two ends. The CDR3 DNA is TGTGCCAGCAGTTCCCGGGGGCTCGGAAACACCTTC. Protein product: CASSSRGLGNTF.

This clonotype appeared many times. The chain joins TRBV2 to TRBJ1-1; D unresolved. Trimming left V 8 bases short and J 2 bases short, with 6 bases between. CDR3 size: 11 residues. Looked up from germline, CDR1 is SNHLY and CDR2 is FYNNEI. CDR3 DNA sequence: TGTGCCAGCCCCGTAAACACTGAAGCTTTCTTT. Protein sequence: CASPVNTEAFF. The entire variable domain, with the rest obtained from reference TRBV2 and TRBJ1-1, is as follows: EPEVTQTPSHQVTQMGQEVILRCVPISNHLYFYWYRQILGQKVEFLVSFYNNEISEKSEIFDDQFSVERPDGSNFTLKIRSTKLEDSAMYFCASPVNTEAFFGQGTRLTVV.

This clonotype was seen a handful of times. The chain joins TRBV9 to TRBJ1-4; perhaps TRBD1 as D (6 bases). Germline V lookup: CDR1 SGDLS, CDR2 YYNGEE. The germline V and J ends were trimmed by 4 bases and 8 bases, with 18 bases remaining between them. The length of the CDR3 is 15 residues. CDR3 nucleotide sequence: TGTGCCAGCAGCTCCTCAGGCAGGGGAGGGGAAAAACTGTTTTTT. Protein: CASSSSGRGGEKLFF.

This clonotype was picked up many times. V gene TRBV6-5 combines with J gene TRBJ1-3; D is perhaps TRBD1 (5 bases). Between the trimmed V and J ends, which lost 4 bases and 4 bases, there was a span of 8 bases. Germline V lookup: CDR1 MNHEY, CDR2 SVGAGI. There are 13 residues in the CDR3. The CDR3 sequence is CASSSGIGNTIYF. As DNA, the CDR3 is TGTGCCAGCAGTTCAGGGATCGGAAACACCATATATTTT.

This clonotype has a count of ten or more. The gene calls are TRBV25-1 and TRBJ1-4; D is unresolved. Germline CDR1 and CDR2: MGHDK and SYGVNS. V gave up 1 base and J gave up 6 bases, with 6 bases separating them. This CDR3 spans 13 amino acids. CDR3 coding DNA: TGTGCCAGCAGTGAATCAGAGTATGAAAAACTGTTTTTT. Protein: CASSESEYEKLFF.

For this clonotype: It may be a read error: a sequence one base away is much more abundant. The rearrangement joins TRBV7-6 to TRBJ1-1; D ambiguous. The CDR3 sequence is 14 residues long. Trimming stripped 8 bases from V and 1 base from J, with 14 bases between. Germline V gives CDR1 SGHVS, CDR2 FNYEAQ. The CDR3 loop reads CASGTHPGNTEAFF. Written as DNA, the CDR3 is TGTGCCAGCGGCACCCACCCCGGGAACACTGAAGCTTTCTTT. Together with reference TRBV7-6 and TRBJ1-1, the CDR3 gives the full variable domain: GAGVSQSPRYKVTKRGQDVALRCDPISGHVSLYWYRQALGQGPEFLTYFNYEAQQDKSGLPNDRFSAERPEGSISTLTIQRTEQRDSAMYRCASGTHPGNTEAFFGQGTRLTVV.

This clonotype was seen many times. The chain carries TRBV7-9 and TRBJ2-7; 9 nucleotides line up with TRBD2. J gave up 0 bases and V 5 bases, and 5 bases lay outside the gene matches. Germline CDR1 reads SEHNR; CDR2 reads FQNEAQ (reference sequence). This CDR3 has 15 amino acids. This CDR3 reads CASSPSGGSSYEQYF. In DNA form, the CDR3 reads TGTGCCAGCAGCCCAAGCGGGGGGAGCTCCTACGAGCAGTACTTC.

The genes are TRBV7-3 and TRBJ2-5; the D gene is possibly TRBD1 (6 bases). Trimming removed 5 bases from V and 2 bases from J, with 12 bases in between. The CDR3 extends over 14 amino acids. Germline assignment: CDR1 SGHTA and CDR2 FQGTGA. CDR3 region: CASSMGAVQETQYF. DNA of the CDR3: TGTGCCAGCAGCATGGGGGCGGTTCAAGAGACCCAGTACTTC.